A single sample gave rise to the 27 T cell receptor beta chains below, sequenced in a study of post-analysis software for immune sequencing data. Study observations and caveats: About five TRBV segments (TRBV5-6, TRBV5-1 and TRBV20-1 among them) occurred more frequently in patients than in controls.

The antigens of these receptors remain unknown. Built from TCR beta cDNA, the libraries had unique molecular identifiers in them. TCRdb re-called the PCR reads with MiXCR, one entry per CDR3 protein. This sample has about 820,000 distinct CDR3 sequences; about 53% occur once, and the top ten carry 4.6%. Input material: blood. The receptors here all came from a girl aged 10-17 years with multiple sclerosis.

This clonotype was observed a handful of times. The V call is TRBV6-6, the J call TRBJ2-1; 14 bases fit TRBD2. Germline-derived CDR1 and CDR2 are MNHNY and SVGAGI (reference sequence). The CDR3 is 17 amino acids. J was trimmed by 7 bases and V by 6 bases; bases with no gene match: 11. For the CDR3, the DNA is TGTGCCAGCAGCCCGACTAGCGGGAGGGTAGGGGGGAATGAGCAGTTCTTC. It is translated as CASSPTSGRVGGNEQFF.

Only a few counts were recorded for this clonotype. At one end, the junction sequence differs from germline, possibly due to a read error. J is TRBJ1-2 and V is TRBV5-1; perhaps TRBD1 as D (5 bases). CDR3 length equals 13 residues. CDR1 and CDR2 (germline): SGHRS, YFSETQ. CDR3 in DNA: TGCGCCAGCAGATTGGAAGGGGTCCTTGGCTACACCTTC. Translating it yields CASRLEGVLGYTF.

This clonotype was counted a single time. The chain recombines TRBV20-1 with TRBJ2-5; TRBD2 might be the D (5 bases). With the DNA end fitting TRBJ2-7 better, the J assignment may be wrong. Germline V gene lookup returns CDR1 DFQATT and CDR2 SNEGSKA (reference sequence). The CDR3 length is 14 residues. The CDR3 DNA reads as TGCAGTGCTCAAAAGTCGCGAGGGCCCTACGAGCAGTACTTC. It codes for CSAQKSRGPYEQYF.

The J gene is TRBJ2-7, the V gene TRBV29-1, with D possibly called TRBD1 or TRBD2 (6 bases each). Germline-derived CDR1 and CDR2 are SQVTM and ANQGSEA. V was pared by 6 bases and J by 3 bases, with 21 bases between. The CDR3 contains 15 residues. Here the CDR3 DNA reads TGCAGCGTGGAGGGTGGAGCAGGGGTTTTCTACGAGCAGTACTTC. It yields the protein CSVEGGAGVFYEQYF.

V and J are TRBV5-1 and TRBJ2-2; 9 bases fit TRBD2. The length of the CDR3 is 15 residues. V lost 5 bases, J lost 5 bases, and 7 bases stayed unmatched. Germline CDR1 SGHRS, CDR2 YFSETQ. CDR3 in DNA: TGCGCCAGCAGAGATAGCGGGAGTAAGACCGGGGAGCTGTTTTTT. Its protein product is CASRDSGSKTGELFF.

J is TRBJ1-1 and V is TRBV6-5; D not certain. This CDR3 has 14 amino acids. Germline V CDR1 and CDR2: MNHEY, SVGAGI. V was pared by 2 bases and J by 2 bases, with 9 bases between. This CDR3 reads CASSYIGRNTEAFF. The CDR3 DNA reads TGTGCCAGCAGTTACATCGGCAGAAACACTGAAGCTTTCTTT.

This clonotype was counted a few times. The J gene is TRBJ2-3, the V gene TRBV10-3; D remains unclear. CDR1 ENHRY and CDR2 SYGVKD come from the germline V gene. V lost 2 bases and J 8 bases, leaving 2 bases between the germline ends. CDR3 length equals 10 residues. The CDR3 region is CAISEGTQYF. DNA of the CDR3: TGTGCCATCAGTGAGGGTACGCAGTATTTT.

The chain is built from TRBV7-2 and TRBJ1-2; 12 nucleotides align to TRBD1. The CDR3 length is 16 residues. CDR1 and CDR2 (germline): SGHTA, FQGNSA. V was pared by 5 bases and J by 7 bases, with 11 bases of the junction left unmatched. CDR3 sequence: CASSLTRDRGRIGYTF. In DNA, the CDR3 is TGTGCCAGCAGCCTTACCCGGGACAGGGGGCGTATTGGCTACACCTTC. Complete variable domain (other parts from reference TRBV7-2 and TRBJ1-2): GAGVSQSPSNKVTEKGKDVELRCDPISGHTALYWYRQSLGQGLEFLIYFQGNSAPDKSGLPSDRFSAERTGGSVSTLTIQRTQQEDSAVYLCASSLTRDRGRIGYTFGSGTRLTVV.

This clonotype was counted between two and nine times. The chain joins TRBV5-1 to TRBJ2-1; 10 nucleotides agree with TRBD2. Losses at the gene ends were 1 base for V and 15 bases for J; bases not matched to a gene: 10. Looked up from germline, CDR1 is SGHRS and CDR2 is YFSETQ. The CDR3 has 14 residues. The CDR3 sequence: CASSLTASGGLRFF. The CDR3 bases are TGCGCCAGCAGCTTGACGGCTAGCGGGGGCTTGCGGTTCTTC. Together with reference TRBV5-1 and TRBJ2-1, the CDR3 gives the full variable domain: KAGVTQTPRYLIKTRGQQVTLSCSPISGHRSVSWYQQTPGQGLQFLFEYFSETQRNKGNFPGRFSGRQFSNSRSEMNVSTLELGDSALYLCASSLTASGGLRFFGPGTRLTVL.

The chain recombines TRBV7-3 with TRBJ2-1, with TRBD2 matching 8 bases. The J segment lost 2 bases and the V segment lost 5 bases, leaving 8 bases of the junction unmatched. The CDR3 sequence is 16 residues long. In germline, CDR1 is SGHTA, CDR2 FQGTGA. The CDR3 nucleotides read TGTGCCAGCAGCATACATAGCGGGGCCACCTACAATGAGCAGTTCTTC. Amino acids: CASSIHSGATYNEQFF.

The table lists this clonotype with a few counts. The rearrangement links TRBV6-5 to TRBJ1-1; 8 positions agree with TRBD1. With 7 bases clipped from V and 8 bases from J, the junction kept 6 bases outside the gene matches. CDR1 and CDR2 from the germline V gene are MNHEY and SVGAGI. This CDR3 is 12 amino acids long. Here the CDR3 DNA reads TGTGCCAGCACCCACAGGGGGGCCGAAGCTTTCTTT. It yields the protein CASTHRGAEAFF.

V gene TRBV6-5 combines with J gene TRBJ2-5; D is undetermined. Near its end, the DNA agrees better with TRBJ2-7, so the J call may be wrong. CDR1 is MNHEY and CDR2 is SVGAGI in the germline V gene. CDR3 length: 11 residues. The DNA for the CDR3 is TGTGCCAGCGTTGGGGTATCCGAGCAGTACTTC. Translated: CASVGVSEQYF.

This chain joins TRBV5-6 and TRBJ2-5; no clear D gene. The DNA end lines up better with TRBJ2-7; the J call may be wrong. The germline gives CDR1 SGHDT, CDR2 YYEEEE. CDR3 size: 14 residues. CDR3 residues: CASSLGMIRDEQYF. The CDR3 region has the DNA TGTGCCAGCAGTTTAGGGATGATTAGGGACGAGCAGTACTTC.

The chain couples TRBV5-1 to TRBJ2-5, with TRBD2 matching over 8 bases. This CDR3 contains 15 residues. V shed 4 bases and J 4 bases; nucleotides not matched to a gene: 9. Germline-derived CDR1 and CDR2 are SGHRS and YFSETQ. The CDR3 DNA sequence: TGCGCCAGCAGCACTCATAGCGGGGCCGGAGAGACCCAGTACTTC. Its translation is CASSTHSGAGETQYF.

This clonotype was counted only a few times. The rearrangement links TRBV5-1 to TRBJ1-2, with 7 bases matching TRBD1. This CDR3 has 15 residues. The ends lost 4 bases at V and 4 bases at J; junction bases unmatched: 10. Germline V gene sequence: CDR1 SGHRS, CDR2 YFSETQ. CDR3 region: CASSPGGDRPYGYTF. CDR3 DNA: TGCGCCAGCAGCCCGGGAGGGGACAGACCCTATGGCTACACCTTC.

This chain connects TRBV29-1 to TRBJ2-3, with D perhaps matching TRBD1 (5 bases). This CDR3 is 14 amino acids long. Per germline, CDR1 SQVTM and CDR2 ANQGSEA. V was clipped by 8 bases and J by 1 base, with 16 bases between them. CDR3 sequence (DNA): TGCAGCATGGACACAGGTACCCGCACAGATACGCAGTATTTT. Protein: CSMDTGTRTDTQYF.

This rearrangement joins TRBV20-1 to TRBJ2-4, with D tentatively TRBD1 or TRBD2 (5 bases each). The DNA end lines up better with TRBJ2-7; the J call may be wrong. The CDR3 covers 13 residues. CDR1 and CDR2 (germline): DFQATT, SNEGSKA (reference sequence). As DNA, the CDR3 is TGCAGTGCTACTGGGACGATCCACTACGAGCAGTACTTC. Translation gives CSATGTIHYEQYF.

V is TRBV4-1 and J is TRBJ1-1; a weak D match, TRBD1 (5 bases). Germline CDR1 is MGHRA and CDR2 is YSYEKL. V was pared by 3 bases and J by 4 bases, with 12 bases between. The CDR3 has 14 amino acids. The CDR3 bases are TGCGCCAGCAGCCAGCCGGGGCCTTTCACTGAAGCTTTCTTT. It is translated as CASSQPGPFTEAFF.

In its sample, this clonotype was seen a few times. The chain links TRBV7-3 to TRBJ2-1, with TRBD1 as a possible D gene (5 bases). From germline, CDR1 is SGHTA and CDR2 FQGTGA. V was trimmed by 1 base and J by 7 bases, leaving 20 bases between them. The CDR3 contains 17 residues. The CDR3 loop is CASSLRSVAGRKNEQFF. The DNA of the CDR3 is TGTGCCAGCAGCTTAAGGTCTGTGGCAGGGCGAAAGAATGAGCAGTTCTTC.

The V call is TRBV18, the J call TRBJ2-4; TRBD1 matches 7 bases. The assigned J gene may be wrong: the sequence end matches TRBJ2-7 better. Per germline, CDR1 KGHSH and CDR2 LQKENI. The CDR3 contains 14 residues. The DNA for the CDR3 is TGTGCCAGCTCACCCCGGGACAGTAATTACGAGCAGTACTTC. Protein: CASSPRDSNYEQYF.

The CDR3 DNA reads TGCAGTGCTAGAGATCTAGCGGGGGGCACCTACGAGCAGTACTTC. This encodes CSARDLAGGTYEQYF. This sequence joins TRBV20-1 and TRBJ2-7, with 11 bases fitting TRBD2. J gave up 2 bases and V 0 bases, and 3 bases lay outside the gene matches. The germline gives CDR1 DFQATT, CDR2 SNEGSKA (reference sequence). The CDR3 is 15 residues long.

The V call is TRBV12-3 or TRBV12-4, the J call TRBJ2-5; perhaps TRBD2 as D (6 bases). The CDR3 extends over 13 amino acids. V was clipped by 5 bases and J by 2 bases, with 9 bases between them. The CDR3 sequence: CASSDSGQETQYF. The CDR3 bases are TGTGCCAGCAGTGATAGCGGACAAGAGACCCAGTACTTC.

CDR3 amino acids: CASSYNGGNYGYTF. The CDR3 DNA is TGTGCCAGCAGTTATAACGGGGGCAACTATGGCTACACCTTC. This chain connects TRBV6-6 to TRBJ1-2; possibly TRBD1 for D (6 bases). The CDR3 length is 14 residues. Trimming cost V 3 bases and J 2 bases, with 10 bases left between them. CDR1 MNHNY and CDR2 SVGAGI come from the germline V gene (reference sequence).

This clonotype has just one count. The chain couples TRBV12-5 to TRBJ2-3, with 10 bases lining up with TRBD2. The CDR3 extends over 16 amino acids. The V gene end was trimmed by 4 bases and the J gene end by 2 bases; junction bases not matched to a gene: 6. The germline gives CDR1 LGHNT, CDR2 FRNRAP. The CDR3 loop reads CASGSALAGDTDTQYF. CDR3 nucleotide sequence: TGTGCTAGTGGTTCCGCGCTAGCGGGGGACACAGATACGCAGTATTTT.

This clonotype was observed once. Here the CDR3 reads CASSPTSGSWNEQFF. Written as DNA, the CDR3 is TGTGCCAGCAGCCCGACTAGCGGGAGCTGGAATGAGCAGTTCTTC. V gene TRBV12-3 or TRBV12-4 combines with J gene TRBJ2-1; 12 nucleotides line up with TRBD2. J was trimmed by 7 bases and V by 6 bases; bases with no gene match: 7. The CDR3 has 15 amino acids.

The chain has TRBV15 and TRBJ2-4, with D tentatively TRBD2 (7 bases). The J call is in doubt because the DNA end fits TRBJ2-5 better. CDR3 length equals 15 residues. Germline assignment: CDR1 LNHNV and CDR2 YYDKDF (reference sequence). The CDR3 region is CATSLFGGGRETQYF. CDR3 coding DNA: TGTGCCACCAGTCTCTTTGGGGGGGGCCGAGAGACCCAGTACTTC.

This clonotype was counted between two and nine times. This may stem from a read error, because a much larger clone lies one nucleotide away. V gene TRBV27 combines with J gene TRBJ2-4, with D unclear. The J call is in doubt because the DNA end fits TRBJ2-7 better. The CDR3 is 13 amino acids. Germline loops: CDR1 MNHEY, CDR2 SMNVEV (reference sequence). As DNA, the CDR3 is TGTGCCAGCAGTTTACGGAACTCCTACGAGCAGTACTTC. Its protein product is CASSLRNSYEQYF.